This T cell receptor (beta chain) was sequenced for a study of blood T cell repertoires in COVID-19. Study context: PBMCs, B-cell-depleted T cells, or T cells were the source of the cDNA or gDNA that made up the material.

In terms of age and location, participants ranged from roughly 18 to 89 years and lived in about two dozen US areas. The CDR3 extends over 12 amino acids. Germline CDR1 reads MDHEN; CDR2 reads SYDVKM. Trimming cost V 10 bases and J 3 bases, with 12 bases left between them. Generated by immunoSEQ multiplex PCR, the TCRdb table keeps only in-frame clones and is missing some. The sample carries a few hundred thousand clones, 90% recorded once. Sequences were obtained from PBMCs or T cells enriched from blood (not recorded which). J is TRBJ2-5 and V is TRBV28; TRBD2 is a possible D gene (6 bases). The source is a woman under 30 with acute COVID-19. CDR3 in DNA: TGTGCCACAGGAGGGCGGGAAGAGACCCAGTACTTC. Translated: CATGGREETQYF.